Below are 17 T cell receptor beta chains sequenced from a single sample in a study of human T cells and chemical hapten exposure. TCRdb re-analysed the RACE reads in MiXCR, keeping a single row per CDR3 protein. Here the sample spans around 70,000 distinct CDR3 sequences, roughly 6.6% being singletons. Noted time point: healthy volunteer bleed at 6 weeks. Blood, whole and unfractionated, served as the source for total RNA extraction. Input material: whole blood. These receptors were taken from a female donor in good health. Some clones in this sample may be carry-over from other donors' samples.

This clonotype was detected many times. The rearrangement links TRBV9 to TRBJ1-2, with D possibly TRBD1 on 6 matching bases. Germline CDR1 is SGDLS and CDR2 is YYNGEE. The CDR3 contains 15 residues. V was cut by 3 bases and J by 3 bases, with 15 bases left in between. CDR3 nucleotide sequence: TGTGCCAGCAGCGAAACAGGGTCCCAAGACTATGGCTACACCTTC. It yields the protein CASSETGSQDYGYTF.

This clonotype was seen ten or more times. This chain joins TRBV6-4 and TRBJ2-3, with D possibly being TRBD1 (6 bases). Per the germline V gene, CDR1 is MRHNA and CDR2 is SNTAGT. CDR3 length equals 13 residues. V lost 4 bases, J lost 1 base, and 6 bases lay in between. The CDR3 nucleotides are TGTGCCAGCAGTGGACAGGGCACAGATACGCAGTATTTT. Translating it yields CASSGQGTDTQYF.

The V gene is TRBV14, the J gene TRBJ2-1; 8 bases map to TRBD2. V was clipped by 4 bases and J by 3 bases; unmatched bases: 20. From germline, CDR1 is SGHDN and CDR2 FVKESK. This CDR3 spans 20 amino acids. The CDR3 DNA follows: TGTGCCAGCAGCCCAAAAGCGGGGGCCCGCCGACTCTTAAACTACAATGAGCAGTTCTTC. The encoded protein is CASSPKAGARRLLNYNEQFF. Combining the CDR3 with reference TRBV14 and TRBJ2-1 gives the whole variable domain EAGVTQFPSHSVIEKGQTVTLRCDPISGHDNLYWYRRVMGKEIKFLLHFVKESKQDESGMPNNRFLAERTGGTYSTLKVQPAELEDSGVYFCASSPKAGARRLLNYNEQFFGPGTRLTVL.

This clonotype turned up a few times. The rearrangement joins TRBV28 to TRBJ1-2; D is unresolved. Trimming removed 2 bases at V and 5 bases at J, with 9 bases between. Germline assignment: CDR1 MDHEN and CDR2 SYDVKM. This CDR3 has 13 amino acids. The CDR3 DNA reads TGTGCCAGCAGTTTAGTGCAGCTATATGGCTACACCTTC. Amino acid sequence: CASSLVQLYGYTF.

This clonotype was recorded at least ten times. The rearrangement links TRBV7-3 to TRBJ1-1; 7 positions agree with TRBD1. Looked up from germline, CDR1 is SGHTA and CDR2 is FQGTGA. The CDR3 sequence is 15 residues long. Trimming took 5 bases from V and 1 from J; bases not matched to a gene: 7. The CDR3 protein is CASSPLGTENTEAFF. The CDR3 DNA follows: TGTGCCAGCAGCCCTCTCGGGACAGAGAACACTGAAGCTTTCTTT.

The rearrangement links TRBV19 to TRBJ2-1; D unresolved. CDR1 is LNHDA, CDR2 SQIVND, per germline (reference sequence). The CDR3 has 15 residues. Deletions cut 3 bases from V and 0 bases from J, with 9 bases between. For the CDR3, the DNA is TGTGCCAGTAGTATCCAACAGAGCTCCTACAATGAGCAGTTCTTC. It specifies CASSIQQSSYNEQFF.

This clonotype has a count of ten or more. This chain links TRBV7-9 with TRBJ1-1; TRBD1 matches 7 bases. CDR1 is SEHNR and CDR2 is FQNEAQ in the germline V gene (reference sequence). The CDR3 sequence is 13 residues long. The V segment lost 6 bases and the J segment 4 bases; nucleotides outside the gene matches: 5. The CDR3, as DNA: TGTGCCAGCAGATTTCAGGGGGTCACTGAAGCTTTCTTT. The encoded protein is CASRFQGVTEAFF.

The gene calls are TRBV6-2 or TRBV6-3 and TRBJ2-3; D gene uncertain. Germline CDR1 and CDR2: MNHEY and SVGEGT. Trimming left V 7 bases short and J 2 bases short, with 4 bases between. The CDR3 totals 11 residues. The CDR3: CASTTTDTQYF. The CDR3 coding sequence is TGTGCCAGCACCACCACAGATACGCAGTATTTT.

There are many counts of this clonotype. This chain joins TRBV11-2 and TRBJ2-3; D is perhaps TRBD1 (5 bases). Germline V lookup: CDR1 SGHAT, CDR2 FQNNGV. The length of the CDR3 is 16 residues. V was pared by 2 bases and J by 1 base, with 13 bases between. The CDR3 sequence: CASSLSTGWGTDTQYF. CDR3 sequence (DNA): TGTGCCAGCAGCTTATCCACAGGTTGGGGCACAGATACGCAGTATTTT.

This clonotype was observed a few times. The chain has TRBV10-3 and TRBJ2-7, with 8 bases that match TRBD1. V was pared by 4 bases and J by 2 bases, with 7 bases of the junction left unmatched. The CDR3 runs 15 residues. Per germline, CDR1 ENHRY and CDR2 SYGVKD. CDR3 loop: CAISGPEDRAYEQYF. The CDR3 DNA follows: TGTGCCATCAGTGGACCAGAGGACAGGGCCTACGAGCAGTACTTC.

This clonotype was found many times. The gene calls are TRBV27 and TRBJ2-7; TRBD2 agrees at 13 bases. V was clipped by 5 bases and J by 6 bases; unmatched bases: 4. CDR3 size: 14 residues. CDR1 and CDR2 from the germline V gene are MNHEY and SMNVEV (reference sequence). The CDR3 here is CASSPGTSGTEQYF. In nucleotides, the CDR3 is TGTGCCAGCAGTCCCGGGACTAGCGGGACCGAGCAGTACTTC.

This chain uses TRBV12-3 or TRBV12-4 with TRBJ1-4, with D unclear. V gave up 3 bases and J gave up 10 bases, with 12 bases separating them. The CDR3 has 13 amino acids. CDR3 residues: CASSFPGSGKLFF. The CDR3 region has the DNA TGTGCCAGCAGTTTTCCGGGGTCGGGAAAACTGTTTTTT.

This clonotype was seen repeatedly, ten times or more. The chain is built from TRBV20-1 and TRBJ2-2, with D possibly being TRBD2 (5 bases). CDR3 size: 15 residues. Germline CDR1 DFQATT, CDR2 SNEGSKA (reference sequence). The V end was cut by 0 bases, the J end by 3 bases, with 11 bases between. CDR3 in amino acids: CSARDGYSDTGELFF. CDR3 nucleotide sequence: TGCAGTGCTAGAGATGGGTATAGCGACACCGGGGAGCTGTTTTTT.

Of note for this clonotype: Without the conserved terminal phenylalanine or tryptophan, this CDR3 likely stems from a read error. The chain uses TRBV7-2 and TRBJ2-3, with TRBD1 as a possible D gene (5 bases). The germline gives CDR1 SGHTA, CDR2 FQGNSA. V lost 6 bases, J lost 8 bases, and 18 bases lay in between. This CDR3 comprises 14 residues. CDR3 sequence reads: CASRSLGQGGTQYY. CDR3 in DNA: TGTGCCAGCAGGTCCTTGGGGCAGGGTGGTACGCAGTATTAT.

This clonotype was counted ten times or more. V usage is TRBV6-5 and J usage is TRBJ2-1; maybe TRBD2 (6 bases). The CDR3 covers 14 residues. CDR1 and CDR2 (germline): MNHEY, SVGAGI. V was trimmed by 7 bases and J by 6 bases, leaving 16 bases between them. The CDR3 loop is CASNPGGVGNEQFF. CDR3 in DNA: TGTGCCAGCAACCCCGGCGGGGTGGGCAATGAGCAGTTCTTC.

This clonotype was observed many times. V is TRBV12-3 or TRBV12-4 and J is TRBJ2-3; D is ambiguous. The V and J ends lost 5 bases and 3 bases respectively, with 9 bases between them. The length of the CDR3 is 13 residues. The CDR3 DNA sequence: TGTGCCAGCAGTCCCCAAGCTACAGATACGCAGTATTTT. It specifies CASSPQATDTQYF.

This clonotype occurred many times. The V gene is TRBV9, the J gene TRBJ1-5; the match to TRBD1 covers 7 bases. V lost 3 bases to trimming and J lost 5 bases; unmatched junction nucleotides: 5. Germline values: CDR1 SGDLS, CDR2 YYNGEE. The length of the CDR3 is 14 residues. CDR3 bases: TGTGCCAGCAGCGCGGGGACAGACCATCAGCCCCAGCATTTT. Amino acid sequence: CASSAGTDHQPQHF.